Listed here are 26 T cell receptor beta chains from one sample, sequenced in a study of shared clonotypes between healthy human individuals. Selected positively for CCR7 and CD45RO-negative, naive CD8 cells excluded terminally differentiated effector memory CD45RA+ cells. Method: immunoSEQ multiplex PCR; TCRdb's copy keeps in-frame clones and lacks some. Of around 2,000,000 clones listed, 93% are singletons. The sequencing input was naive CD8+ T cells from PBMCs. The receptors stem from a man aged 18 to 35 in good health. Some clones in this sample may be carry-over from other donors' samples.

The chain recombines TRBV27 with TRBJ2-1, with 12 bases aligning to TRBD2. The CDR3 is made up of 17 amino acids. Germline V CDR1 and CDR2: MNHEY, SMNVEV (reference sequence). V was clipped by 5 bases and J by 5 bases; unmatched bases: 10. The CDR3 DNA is TGTGCCAGCAGTACCCTAGCGGGAGGGCCGACTAACAATGAGCAGTTCTTC. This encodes CASSTLAGGPTNNEQFF.

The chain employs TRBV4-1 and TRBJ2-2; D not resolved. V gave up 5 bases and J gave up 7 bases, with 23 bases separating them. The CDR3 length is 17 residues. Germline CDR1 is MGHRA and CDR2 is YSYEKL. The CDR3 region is CASSLTKVRPQVGELFF. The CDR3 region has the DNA TGCGCCAGCAGCTTAACGAAGGTGCGGCCCCAGGTCGGGGAGCTGTTTTTT.

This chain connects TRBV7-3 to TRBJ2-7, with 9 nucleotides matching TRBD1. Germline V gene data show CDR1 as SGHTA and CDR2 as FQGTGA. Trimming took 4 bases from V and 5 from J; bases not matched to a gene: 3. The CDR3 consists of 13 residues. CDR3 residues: CASSYGTGHEQYF. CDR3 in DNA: TGTGCCAGCAGCTACGGGACAGGGCACGAGCAGTACTTC.

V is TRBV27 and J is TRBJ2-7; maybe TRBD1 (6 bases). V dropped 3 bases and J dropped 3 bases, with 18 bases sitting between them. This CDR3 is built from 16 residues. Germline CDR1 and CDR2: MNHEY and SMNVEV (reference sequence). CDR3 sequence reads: CASSFSTGTKVYEQYF. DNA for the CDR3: TGTGCCAGCAGTTTCTCTACCGGGACAAAAGTCTACGAGCAGTACTTC.

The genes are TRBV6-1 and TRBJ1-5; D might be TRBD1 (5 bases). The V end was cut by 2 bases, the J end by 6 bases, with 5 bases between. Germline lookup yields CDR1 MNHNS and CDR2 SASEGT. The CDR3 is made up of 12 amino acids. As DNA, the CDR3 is TGTGCCAGCAGTGAACAGGGTCAGCCCCAGCATTTT. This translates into CASSEQGQPQHF.

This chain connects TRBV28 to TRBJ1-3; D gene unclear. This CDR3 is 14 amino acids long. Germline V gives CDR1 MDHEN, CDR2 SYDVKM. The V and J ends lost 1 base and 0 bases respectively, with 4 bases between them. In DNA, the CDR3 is TGTGCCAGCAGTTTATCCATCTCTGGAAACACCATATATTTT. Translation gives CASSLSISGNTIYF.

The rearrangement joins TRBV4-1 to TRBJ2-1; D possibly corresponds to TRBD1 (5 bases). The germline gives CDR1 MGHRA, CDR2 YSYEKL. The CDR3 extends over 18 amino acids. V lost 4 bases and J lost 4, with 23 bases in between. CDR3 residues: CASSLRQITNPLYNEQFF. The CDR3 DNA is TGCGCCAGCAGCCTTAGACAGATCACCAACCCACTATACAATGAGCAGTTCTTC.

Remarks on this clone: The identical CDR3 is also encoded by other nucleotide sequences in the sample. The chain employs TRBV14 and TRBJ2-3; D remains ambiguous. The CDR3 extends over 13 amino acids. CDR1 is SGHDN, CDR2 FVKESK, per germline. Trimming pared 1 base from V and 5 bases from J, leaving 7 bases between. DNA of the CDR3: TGTGCCAGCAGCCAAGGAGTAAGAGATACGCAGTATTTT. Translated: CASSQGVRDTQYF.

CDR3 nucleotide sequence: TGTGCCAGCAGCTTAGTCGGGACTAGCGGGATAGGAGCGATCAATGAGCAGTTCTTC. Encoded protein: CASSLVGTSGIGAINEQFF. V and J are TRBV7-2 and TRBJ2-1; 13 nucleotides line up with TRBD2. Germline V gives CDR1 SGHTA, CDR2 FQGNSA. The trim removed 1 base at V and 6 bases at J, leaving 12 bases unmatched. This CDR3 has 19 residues.

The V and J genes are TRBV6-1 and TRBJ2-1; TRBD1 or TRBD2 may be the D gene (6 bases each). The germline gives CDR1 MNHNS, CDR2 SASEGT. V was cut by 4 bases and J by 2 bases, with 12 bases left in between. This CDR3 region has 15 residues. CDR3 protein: CASSVSGAPYNEQFF. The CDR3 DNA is TGTGCCAGCAGTGTCTCGGGGGCTCCCTACAATGAGCAGTTCTTC.

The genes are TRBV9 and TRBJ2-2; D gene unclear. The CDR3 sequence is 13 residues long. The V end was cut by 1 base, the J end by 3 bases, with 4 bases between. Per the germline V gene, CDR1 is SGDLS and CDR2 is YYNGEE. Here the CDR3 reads CASSVLDTGELFF. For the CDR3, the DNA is TGTGCCAGCAGCGTATTGGACACCGGGGAGCTGTTTTTT. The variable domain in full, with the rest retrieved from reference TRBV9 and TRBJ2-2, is DSGVTQTPKHLITATGQRVTLRCSPRSGDLSVYWYQQSLDQGLQFLIQYYNGEERAKGNILERFSAQQFPDLHSELNLSSLELGDSALYFCASSVLDTGELFFGEGSRLTVL.

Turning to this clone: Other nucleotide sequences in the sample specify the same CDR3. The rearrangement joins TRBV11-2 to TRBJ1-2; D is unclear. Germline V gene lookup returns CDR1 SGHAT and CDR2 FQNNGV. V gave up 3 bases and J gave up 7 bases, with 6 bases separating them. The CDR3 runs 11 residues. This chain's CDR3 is CASSFSGGYTF. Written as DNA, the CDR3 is TGTGCCAGCAGCTTCTCGGGTGGCTACACCTTC.

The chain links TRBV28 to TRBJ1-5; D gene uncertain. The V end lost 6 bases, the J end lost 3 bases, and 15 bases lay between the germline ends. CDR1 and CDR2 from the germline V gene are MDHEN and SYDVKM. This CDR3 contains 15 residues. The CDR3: CASSIRAHLNQPQHF. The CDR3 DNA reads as TGTGCCAGCAGCATCCGGGCTCACCTCAATCAGCCCCAGCATTTT. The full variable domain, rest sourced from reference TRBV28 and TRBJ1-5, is DVKVTQSSRYLVKRTGEKVFLECVQDMDHENMFWYRQDPGLGLRLIYFSYDVKMKEKGDIPEGYSVSREKKERFSLILESASTNQTSMYLCASSIRAHLNQPQHFGDGTRLSIL.

This chain's CDR3 is CATSGRDRGNEQYF. The CDR3 DNA reads TGTGCCACCAGCGGCCGGGACAGGGGAAACGAGCAGTACTTC. The chain links TRBV15 to TRBJ2-7, with 10 bases identical to TRBD1. The length of the CDR3 is 14 residues. V lost 5 bases, J lost 5 bases, and 6 bases stayed unmatched. Germline V CDR1 and CDR2: LNHNV, YYDKDF (reference sequence).

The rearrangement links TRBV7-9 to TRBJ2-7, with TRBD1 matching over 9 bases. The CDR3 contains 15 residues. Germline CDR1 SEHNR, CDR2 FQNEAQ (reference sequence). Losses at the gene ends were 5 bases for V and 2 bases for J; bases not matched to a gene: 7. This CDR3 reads CASSQGQGPAYEQYF. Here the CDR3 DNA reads TGTGCCAGCAGCCAAGGACAGGGGCCTGCCTACGAGCAGTACTTC.

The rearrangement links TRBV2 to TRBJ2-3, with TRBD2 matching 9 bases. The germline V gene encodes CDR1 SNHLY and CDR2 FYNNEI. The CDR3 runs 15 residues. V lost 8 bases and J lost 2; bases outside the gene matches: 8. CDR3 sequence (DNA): TGTGCCAGCCCCCCGACTAGCGGACCCACAGATACGCAGTATTTT. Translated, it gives CASPPTSGPTDTQYF. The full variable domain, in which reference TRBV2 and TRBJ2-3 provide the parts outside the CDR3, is EPEVTQTPSHQVTQMGQEVILRCVPISNHLYFYWYRQILGQKVEFLVSFYNNEISEKSEIFDDQFSVERPDGSNFTLKIRSTKLEDSAMYFCASPPTSGPTDTQYFGPGTRLTVL.

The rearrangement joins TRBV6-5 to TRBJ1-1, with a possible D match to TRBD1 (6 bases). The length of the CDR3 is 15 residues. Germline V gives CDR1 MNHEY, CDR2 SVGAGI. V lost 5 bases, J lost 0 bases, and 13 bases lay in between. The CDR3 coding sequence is TGTGCCAGCAGTCCCCGACAGGCGGTGAACACTGAAGCTTTCTTT. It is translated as CASSPRQAVNTEAFF.

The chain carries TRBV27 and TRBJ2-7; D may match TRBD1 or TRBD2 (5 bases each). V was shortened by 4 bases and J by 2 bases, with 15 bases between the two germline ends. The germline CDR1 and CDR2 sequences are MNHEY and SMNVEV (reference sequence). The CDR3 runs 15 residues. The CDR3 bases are TGTGCCAGCAGTTCACCGGGACGCCCCACCTACGAGCAGTACTTC. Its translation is CASSSPGRPTYEQYF.

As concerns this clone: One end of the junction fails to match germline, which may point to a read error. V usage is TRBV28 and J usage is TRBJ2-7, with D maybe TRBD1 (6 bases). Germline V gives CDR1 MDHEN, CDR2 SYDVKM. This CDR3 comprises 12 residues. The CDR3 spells CASSFPNRAPRF. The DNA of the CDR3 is TGTGCCAGCAGTTTCCCTAACAGGGCCCCTCGCTTC. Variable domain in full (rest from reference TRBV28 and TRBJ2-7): DVKVTQSSRYLVKRTGEKVFLECVQDMDHENMFWYRQDPGLGLRLIYFSYDVKMKEKGDIPEGYSVSREKKERFSLILESASTNQTSMYLCASSFPNRAPRFGPGTRLTVT.

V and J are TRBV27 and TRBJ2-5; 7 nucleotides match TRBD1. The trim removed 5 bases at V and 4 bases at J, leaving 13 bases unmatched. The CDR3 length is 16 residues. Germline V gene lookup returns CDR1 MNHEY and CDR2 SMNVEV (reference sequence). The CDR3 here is CASSPSGGEVGETQYF. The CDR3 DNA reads TGTGCCAGCAGTCCGTCAGGGGGTGAGGTGGGAGAGACCCAGTACTTC.

The CDR3 region has the DNA TGTGCCAGTAGTACGGGGACTAGCGGTCAAGAGACCCAGTACTTC. It translates to CASSTGTSGQETQYF. The chain combines TRBV19 with TRBJ2-5, with 11 bases that match TRBD2. CDR3 length equals 15 residues. V was clipped by 4 bases and J by 2 bases; unmatched bases: 3. Germline V lookup: CDR1 LNHDA, CDR2 SQIVND (reference sequence).

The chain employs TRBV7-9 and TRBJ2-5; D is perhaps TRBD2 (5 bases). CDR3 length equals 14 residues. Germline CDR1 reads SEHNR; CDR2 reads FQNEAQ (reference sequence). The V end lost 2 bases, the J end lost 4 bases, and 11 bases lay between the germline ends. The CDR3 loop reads CASSLRSEGETQYF. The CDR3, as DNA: TGTGCCAGCAGCTTAAGGTCAGAGGGAGAGACCCAGTACTTC.

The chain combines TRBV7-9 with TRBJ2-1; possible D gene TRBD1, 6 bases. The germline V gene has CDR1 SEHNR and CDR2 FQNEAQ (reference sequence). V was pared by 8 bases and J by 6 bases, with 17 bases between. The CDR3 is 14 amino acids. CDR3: CASGRWTDGNEQFF. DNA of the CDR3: TGTGCCAGCGGCAGATGGACAGATGGCAATGAGCAGTTCTTC.

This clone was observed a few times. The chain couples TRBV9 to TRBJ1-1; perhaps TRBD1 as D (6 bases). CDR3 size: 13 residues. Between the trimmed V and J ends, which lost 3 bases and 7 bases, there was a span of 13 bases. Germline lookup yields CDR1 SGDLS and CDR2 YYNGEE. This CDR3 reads CASSETGRGEAFF. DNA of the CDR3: TGTGCCAGCAGCGAAACAGGGCGGGGTGAAGCTTTCTTT.

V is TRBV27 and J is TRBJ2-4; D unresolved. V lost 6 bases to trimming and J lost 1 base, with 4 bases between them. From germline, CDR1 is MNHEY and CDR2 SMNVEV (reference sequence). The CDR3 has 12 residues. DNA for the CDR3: TGTGCCAGCAGAGGGGCCAAAAACATTCAGTACTTC. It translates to CASRGAKNIQYF.

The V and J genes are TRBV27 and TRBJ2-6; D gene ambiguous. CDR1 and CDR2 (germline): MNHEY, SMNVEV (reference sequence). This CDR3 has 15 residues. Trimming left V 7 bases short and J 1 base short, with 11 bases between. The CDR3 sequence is CASTVRRSGANVLTF. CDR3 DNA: TGTGCCAGCACGGTGAGAAGGTCTGGGGCCAACGTCCTGACTTTC.